This T cell receptor (beta chain) was documented in a study of identical twins. Overall study results and limits: Abundant cord blood beta clonotypes carried fewer insertions; memory repertoires showed none.

Details on this clonotype: No antigen is known for it.

Addition of a universal primer site occurred through template switching, and cDNA carried unique molecular identifiers. TCRdb recomputed calls from the 5' RACE reads with MiXCR, one row per CDR3 protein. The sample includes some 1,700,000 distinct CDR3 sequences, about 32% seen only once; the top ten take approximately 0.29%. This CDR3 has 17 amino acids. Germline values: CDR1 SGHTA, CDR2 FQGNSA. Deletions cut 5 bases from V and 4 bases from J, with 21 bases between. This sequence originates from a newborn girl in good health. This chain uses TRBV7-2 with TRBJ2-1; D is undetermined. Material for sequencing was cord blood. The CDR3 protein is CASSGSRARSLYNEQFF. The CDR3 DNA is TGTGCCAGCAGCGGTAGCCGGGCCCGATCCCTATACAATGAGCAGTTCTTC.